These 14 T cell receptor beta chains came from one sample sequenced in a study of cytomegalovirus exposure and HLA in healthy donors. PCR amplification relied on 60 Vbeta primers (plus 13 Jbeta primers). The data were produced by immunoSEQ multiplex PCR, yet TCRdb's version contains in-frame clones alone and is incomplete. The sample includes under 200,000 clones, around 84% of them seen just once. Material: PBMCs. The receptors originated from a man aged 40-49 years in good health and CMV-seropositive.

V gene TRBV6-4 combines with J gene TRBJ2-3, with 9 bases identical to TRBD2. The CDR3 length is 15 residues. Per the germline V gene, CDR1 is MRHNA and CDR2 is SNTAGT. Trimming removed 4 bases from V and 2 bases from J; junction bases left unmatched: 4. The CDR3 protein is CASSALAGDTDTQYF. CDR3 nucleotide sequence: TGTGCCAGCAGTGCTTTAGCGGGAGACACAGATACGCAGTATTTT.

The chain is built from TRBV2 and TRBJ2-5; 9 bases are shared with TRBD1. Germline CDR1 reads SNHLY; CDR2 reads FYNNEI. Germline trimming cut 5 bases from V and 4 bases from J; bases unmatched to any gene: 8. The CDR3 totals 15 residues. CDR3 coding DNA: TGTGCCAGCAGTTCCGCCGGGACAGGGACAGAGACCCAGTACTTC. The encoded protein is CASSSAGTGTETQYF.

As DNA, the CDR3 is TGTGCCAGCTCACCAAGCTCCCCTCTGAATGAGCAGTTCTTC. Its protein is CASSPSSPLNEQFF. The chain couples TRBV18 to TRBJ2-1; D not certain. Looked up from germline, CDR1 is KGHSH and CDR2 is LQKENI. This CDR3 region has 14 residues. Trimming shortened V by 2 bases and J by 7 bases, and 12 bases separated the two germline ends. The complete variable domain, with remaining parts taken from reference TRBV18 and TRBJ2-1, reads NAGVMQNPRHLVRRRGQEARLRCSPMKGHSHVYWYRQLPEEGLKFMVYLQKENIIDESGMPKERFSAEFPKEGPSILRIQQVVRGDSAAYFCASSPSSPLNEQFFGPGTRLTVL.

The V and J genes are TRBV5-1 and TRBJ1-3; D is undetermined. V was cut by 0 bases and J by 0 bases, with 10 bases left in between. The germline V gene has CDR1 SGHRS and CDR2 YFSETQ. This CDR3 has 16 amino acids. DNA for the CDR3: TGCGCCAGCAGCTTGGGGGGAGGCTTCTCTGGAAACACCATATATTTT. Translated: CASSLGGGFSGNTIYF.

The genes are TRBV11-2 and TRBJ2-7; D is perhaps TRBD2 (5 bases). CDR1 is SGHAT and CDR2 is FQNNGV in the germline V gene. This CDR3 has 15 amino acids. Deletions cut 5 bases from V and 2 bases from J, with 16 bases between. This CDR3 reads CASSIPLVNPYEQYF. CDR3 in DNA: TGTGCCAGCAGCATACCACTAGTAAATCCCTACGAGCAGTACTTC.

J is TRBJ2-5 and V is TRBV7-2; D is perhaps TRBD2 (7 bases). V dropped 1 base and J dropped 0 bases, with 9 bases sitting between them. In germline, CDR1 is SGHTA, CDR2 FQGNSA. This CDR3 is 15 amino acids long. The CDR3 loop is CASSLVGGHQETQYF. DNA of the CDR3: TGTGCCAGCAGCTTAGTGGGGGGGCACCAAGAGACCCAGTACTTC. Supplemented by reference TRBV7-2 and TRBJ2-5, the full variable domain reads GAGVSQSPSNKVTEKGKDVELRCDPISGHTALYWYRQSLGQGLEFLIYFQGNSAPDKSGLPSDRFSAERTGGSVSTLTIQRTQQEDSAVYLCASSLVGGHQETQYFGPGTRLLVL.

The chain joins TRBV6-5 to TRBJ2-7; TRBD1 is a possible D gene (6 bases). This CDR3 spans 15 amino acids. V lost 0 bases and J lost 5, with 14 bases in between. CDR1 MNHEY and CDR2 SVGAGI come from the germline V gene. The CDR3 nucleotides read TGTGCCAGCAGTTACTCATGGCAGGGGCTCAACGAGCAGTACTTC. Encoded protein: CASSYSWQGLNEQYF.

The chain joins TRBV6-1 to TRBJ1-1, with 7 positions matching TRBD1. Germline CDR1 and CDR2: MNHNS and SASEGT. The CDR3 is 13 residues long. With 10 bases clipped from V and 0 bases from J, the junction kept 5 bases outside the gene matches. This chain's CDR3 is CAIHRGLNTEAFF. CDR3 DNA: TGTGCCATCCACAGGGGCTTGAACACTGAAGCTTTCTTT.

J is TRBJ2-5 and V is TRBV28, with TRBD1 identical over 7 bases. The junction had 16 bases not matched to a gene; V was cut back by 4 bases and J by 11 bases. Germline loops: CDR1 MDHEN, CDR2 SYDVKM. The CDR3 spans 15 residues. The CDR3 coding sequence is TGTGCCAGCAGTTCCCGGGACAGAGTTCCTTTTAGACAGTACTTC. The encoded protein is CASSSRDRVPFRQYF.

This clone was observed a handful of times. The rearrangement joins TRBV5-4 to TRBJ2-6; D may be TRBD2 (5 bases). Per germline, CDR1 SGHNT and CDR2 YYREEE (reference sequence). This CDR3 contains 16 residues. Trimming left V 4 bases short and J 4 bases short, with 15 bases between. CDR3 in DNA: TGTGCCAGCAGCCAAGATCGCGGGTCCGGGGCCAACGTCCTGACTTTC. As protein: CASSQDRGSGANVLTF.

The CDR3 DNA reads as TGTGCCAGCAGCCAAGATTTAGGGACAGCCGTAGGGTCGCAGTATTTT. Residues: CASSQDLGTAVGSQYF. This rearrangement joins TRBV14 to TRBJ2-3, with 7 nucleotides matching TRBD1. V trimming: 0 bases; J trimming: 10 bases; junction bases outside the gene matches: 13. The length of the CDR3 is 16 residues. Germline V lookup: CDR1 SGHDN, CDR2 FVKESK.

The genes are TRBV7-9 and TRBJ2-1; TRBD2 matches at 9 bases. The CDR3 sequence is 15 residues long. J gave up 3 bases and V 6 bases, and 6 bases lay outside the gene matches. Per germline, CDR1 SEHNR and CDR2 FQNEAQ (reference sequence). Here the CDR3 reads CASRAGGGNYNEQFF. The CDR3 DNA follows: TGTGCCAGCAGGGCGGGGGGGGGAAACTACAATGAGCAGTTCTTC. Filled out from reference TRBV7-9 and TRBJ2-1, the complete variable domain reads DTGVSQNPRHKITKRGQNVTFRCDPISEHNRLYWYRQTLGQGPEFLTYFQNEAQLEKSRLLSDRFSAERPKGSFSTLEIQRTEQGDSAMYLCASRAGGGNYNEQFFGPGTRLTVL.

The genes are TRBV7-8 and TRBJ1-5; weak D call: TRBD1 (5 bases). The CDR3 length is 16 residues. CDR1 and CDR2 from the germline V gene are SGHVS and FQNEAQ. Trimming stripped 3 bases from V and 0 bases from J, with 12 bases between. CDR3 in amino acids: CASSFTDRNSNQPQHF. CDR3 in DNA: TGTGCCAGCAGCTTTACCGACAGAAATAGCAATCAGCCCCAGCATTTT.

The J gene is TRBJ2-1, the V gene TRBV15, with TRBD2 matching over 7 bases. Losses at the gene ends were 8 bases for V and 4 bases for J; bases not matched to a gene: 8. This CDR3 contains 14 residues. CDR1 is LNHNV and CDR2 is YYDKDF in the germline V gene (reference sequence). The CDR3: CATSESGNYNEQFF. The CDR3 DNA follows: TGTGCCACCTCGGAAAGCGGGAATTACAATGAGCAGTTCTTC. The full variable domain, rest sourced from reference TRBV15 and TRBJ2-1, is DAMVIQNPRYQVTQFGKPVTLSCSQTLNHNVMYWYQQKSSQAPKLLFHYYDKDFNNEADTPDNFQSRRPNTSFCFLDIRSPGLGDTAMYLCATSESGNYNEQFFGPGTRLTVL.